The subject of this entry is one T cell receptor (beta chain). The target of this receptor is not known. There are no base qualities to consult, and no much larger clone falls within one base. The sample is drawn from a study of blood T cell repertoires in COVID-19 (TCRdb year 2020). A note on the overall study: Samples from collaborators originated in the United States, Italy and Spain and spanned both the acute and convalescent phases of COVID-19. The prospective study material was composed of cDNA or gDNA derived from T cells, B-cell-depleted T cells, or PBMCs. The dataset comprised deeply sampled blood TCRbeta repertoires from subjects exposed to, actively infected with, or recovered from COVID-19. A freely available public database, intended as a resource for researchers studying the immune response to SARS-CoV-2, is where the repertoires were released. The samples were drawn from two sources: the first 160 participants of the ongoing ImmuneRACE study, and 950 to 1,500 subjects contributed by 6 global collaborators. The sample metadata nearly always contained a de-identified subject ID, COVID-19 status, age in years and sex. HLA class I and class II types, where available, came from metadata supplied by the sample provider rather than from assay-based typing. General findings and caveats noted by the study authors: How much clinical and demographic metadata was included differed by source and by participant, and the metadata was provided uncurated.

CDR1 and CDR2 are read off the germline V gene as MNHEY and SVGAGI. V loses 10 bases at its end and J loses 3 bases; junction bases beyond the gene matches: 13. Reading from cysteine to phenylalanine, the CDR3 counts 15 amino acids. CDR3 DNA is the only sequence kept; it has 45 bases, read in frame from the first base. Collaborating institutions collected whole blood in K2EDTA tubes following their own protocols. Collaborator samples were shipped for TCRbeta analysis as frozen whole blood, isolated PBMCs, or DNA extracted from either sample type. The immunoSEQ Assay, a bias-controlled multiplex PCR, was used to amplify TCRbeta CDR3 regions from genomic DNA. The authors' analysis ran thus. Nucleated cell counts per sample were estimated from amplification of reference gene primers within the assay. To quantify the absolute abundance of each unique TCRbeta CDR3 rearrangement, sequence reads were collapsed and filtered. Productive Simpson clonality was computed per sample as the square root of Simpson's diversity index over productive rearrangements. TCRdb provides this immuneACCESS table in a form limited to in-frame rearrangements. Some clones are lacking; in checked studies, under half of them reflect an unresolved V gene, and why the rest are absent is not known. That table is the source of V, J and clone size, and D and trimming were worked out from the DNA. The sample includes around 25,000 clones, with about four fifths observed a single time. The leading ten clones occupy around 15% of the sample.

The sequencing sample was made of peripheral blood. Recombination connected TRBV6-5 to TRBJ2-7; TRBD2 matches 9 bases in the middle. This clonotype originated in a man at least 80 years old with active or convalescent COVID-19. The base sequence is TGTGCCACCTCCAAAGCGGGGGGAACGATCTACGAGCAGTACTTC. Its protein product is CATSKAGGTIYEQYF.